The present T cell receptor (beta chain) was sequenced within a study of siplizumab effects on memory and regulatory T cells. Study-wide results and limits: Naive or memory phenotype assignment was not possible for roughly 80-97% of proliferating CD4+ or CD8+ clones. With siplizumab, Treg-derived clones averaged roughly 69% of mappable alloreactive CD4+ clones, versus less than 35% in controls. Memory cells seemed less diverse than naive T cells, which seemed major alloresponse contributors.

Germline trimming cut 7 bases from V and 8 bases from J; bases unmatched to any gene: 8. The CDR3 has 14 amino acids. Germline V gene data show CDR1 as SNHLY and CDR2 as FYNNEI. Points on this clone: Antigen: not known.

It was 75,000 to 100,000 TCR templates that were assayed per sample. The data were produced by immunoSEQ multiplex PCR, yet TCRdb's version contains in-frame clones alone and is incomplete. The sample lists about 26,000 clones, 70% to 85% occurring once. Sequenced: memory CD4+ T cells sorted from blood. The rearrangement links TRBV2 to TRBJ1-4; TRBD1 aligns across 9 bases. This TCR was sampled from a human donor in good health. The CDR3 DNA reads as TGTGCCAGCACCCTGGGACAGGGTGGGGAAAAACTGTTTTTT. Its translation is CASTLGQGGEKLFF.